The clone carrying this TCR beta chain has at least ten counts. Deletions cut 0 bases from V and 3 bases from J, with 12 bases between. This CDR3 has 15 residues. CDR1 is SGHAT, CDR2 FQNNGV, per germline. This sample is part of a study of tumor-infiltrating lymphocytes in oesophageal squamous cell carcinoma. TCRdb used MiXCR to reprocess the PCR reads, holding one entry per CDR3 protein. The repertoire holds roughly 20,000 distinct CDR3 sequences, with 36% as singletons. This sequence originates from a male donor with esophageal squamous cell carcinoma. The chain joins TRBV11-2 to TRBJ2-7, with D perhaps assigned TRBD1 or TRBD2 (7 bases each). The source material was esophageal tumor tissue. The CDR3 DNA follows: TGTGCCAGCAGCTTAGAACAGGGGAGGGTCTACGAGCAGTACTTC. It codes for CASSLEQGRVYEQYF.